Following are 5 T cell receptor beta chains from one sample sequenced in a study of cytomegalovirus exposure and HLA in healthy donors. A multiplex PCR was run with 60 Vbeta primers and 13 Jbeta primers. The table came from immunoSEQ multiplex PCR; TCRdb's copy has only in-frame clones and leaves some out. The data hold about 150,000 clones, with approximately 81% observed a single time. The material sequenced was PBMCs. All receptors come from a boy younger than 10 in good health and CMV-seronegative.

The chain uses TRBV15 and TRBJ2-7, with 11 bases fitting TRBD1. Germline CDR1 and CDR2: LNHNV and YYDKDF (reference sequence). This CDR3 contains 16 residues. The V and J ends lost 6 bases and 5 bases, in that order; junction bases with no gene match: 12. CDR3 residues: CATRRSGQGGRNEQYV. CDR3 DNA: TGTGCCACCAGGAGATCGGGACAGGGGGGGAGAAACGAGCAGTACGTC.

The genes are TRBV4-2 and TRBJ2-1; 8 bases fit TRBD2. This CDR3 is built from 18 residues. The V and J ends lost 1 base and 4 bases, in that order; junction bases with no gene match: 12. CDR1 and CDR2 from the germline V gene are LGHNA and YNFKEQ. The CDR3 sequence: CASSQGTPGGPGYNEQFF. The DNA of the CDR3 is TGTGCCAGCAGCCAAGGGACCCCGGGAGGGCCGGGGTACAATGAGCAGTTCTTC.

The chain is built from TRBV27 and TRBJ2-7; 7 nucleotides agree with TRBD1. Unmatched junction bases numbered 12, after V lost 5 bases and J lost 2 bases. The germline CDR1 and CDR2 sequences are MNHEY and SMNVEV (reference sequence). This CDR3 comprises 16 residues. CDR3 sequence (DNA): TGTGCCAGCAGTCGATTGACGACAGGGAAGACCTACGAGCAGTACTTC. Encoded protein: CASSRLTTGKTYEQYF.

V and J are TRBV6-6 and TRBJ2-1; TRBD2 aligns across 12 bases. The CDR3 is 16 residues long. V lost 6 bases to trimming and J lost 0 bases; unmatched junction nucleotides: 3. Germline-derived CDR1 and CDR2 are MNHNY and SVGAGI (reference sequence). DNA of the CDR3: TGTGCCAGCAGGACTAGCGGGGGCACCTCCTACAATGAGCAGTTCTTC. Its protein is CASRTSGGTSYNEQFF.

V gene TRBV5-1 combines with J gene TRBJ1-1; no reliable D call. This CDR3 has 19 residues. The V and J ends lost 4 bases and 10 bases respectively, with 35 bases between them. Germline V lookup: CDR1 SGHRS, CDR2 YFSETQ. This chain's CDR3 is CASSTRRGVNTEALMSAFF. As DNA, the CDR3 is TGCGCCAGCAGCACCCGCCGCGGGGTGAACACTGAAGCTTTGATGTCAGCTTTCTTT.